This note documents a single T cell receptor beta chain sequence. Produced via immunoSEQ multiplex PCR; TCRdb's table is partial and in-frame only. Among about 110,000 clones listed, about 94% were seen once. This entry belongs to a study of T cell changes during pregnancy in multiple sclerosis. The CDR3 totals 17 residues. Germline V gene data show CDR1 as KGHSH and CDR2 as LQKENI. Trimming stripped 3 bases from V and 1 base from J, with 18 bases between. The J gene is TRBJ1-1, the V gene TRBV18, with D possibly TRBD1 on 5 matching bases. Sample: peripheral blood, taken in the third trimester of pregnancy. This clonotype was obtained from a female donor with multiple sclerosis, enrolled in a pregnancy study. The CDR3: CASSPSTPSTGNTEAFF. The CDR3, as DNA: TGTGCCAGCTCACCTTCAACCCCTTCAACAGGGAACACTGAAGCTTTCTTT.